The T cell receptor beta chain described here comes from a study of early T cells in non-severe SARS-CoV-2 infection. To note about this clonotype: Its specificity is not known. With a much larger clone just one base away, this may be a read error.

Study observations and caveats: Anti-spike CD8 responses were favored in VDJdb matching, and private and CD4 specificities were missed.

The CDR3 consists of 15 residues. Germline CDR1 and CDR2: LGHNA and YNFKEQ. TCRdb re-derived calls from the 5' RACE reads in MiXCR, one entry per CDR3 protein. The repertoire holds some 38,000 distinct CDR3 sequences, with 5.5% to 7% as singletons. The TCR sequence derives from an adult who was a healthcare worker with PCR-confirmed SARS-CoV-2 infection or an uninfected control (not recorded which). The chain combines TRBV4-2 with TRBJ1-2; 9 positions agree with TRBD1. Sample: whole blood, taken at baseline. The CDR3 DNA reads TGTGTCAGCAGCCTTTATTTACAGGGGGCGCATGGCTACACCTTC. Its protein product is CVSSLYLQGAHGYTF.